This T cell receptor (beta chain) was sequenced during a study of response to subunit inactivated influenza vaccine. The CDR3 contains 12 residues. The V gene's germline CDR1 is DFQATT and CDR2 SNEGSKA (reference sequence). Trimming removed 0 bases at V and 6 bases at J, with 6 bases between. This clonotype was counted a few times. Its target is unknown. Findings of the study overall: Every seasonal influenza vaccination brings in few new T cells, the authors suggested.

A single record per CDR3 protein comes from TCRdb applying MiXCR to the RT-PCR reads. The top ten hold 11% of the sample, which has about 570,000 distinct CDR3 sequences, about 11% seen once. The data were also submitted as part of a second study, on T cells expressing NK-cell markers. According to that study: UMIs accompanied the 5'RACE template switching by which TCR beta cDNA was made. The CD3+CD56-NKG2C+ fraction was also led by these clonotypes in a few donors.

The source is a man over 45 who received an inactivated influenza vaccine. The sample was PBMCs from blood, taken on the day of vaccination. V usage is TRBV20-1 and J usage is TRBJ2-1, with no clear D. The chain's CDR3 is CSAREAVNEQFF. The DNA for the CDR3 is TGCAGTGCTAGAGAGGCCGTCAATGAGCAGTTCTTC.